The rows below give T cell receptor beta chains drawn from one sample of a study of shared clonotypes between healthy human individuals. This table comes from immunoSEQ multiplex PCR, and its TCRdb copy is limited to in-frame clones, with some not included. The repertoire holds over a million clones, with under 99% as singletons. Sequenced material: naive CD4+ T cells sorted from blood. Source of these receptors: a man in his thirties or forties in good health. The CDR3 runs from the conserved cysteine through the conserved F or W. D genes are given only for firm matches. The size of a clone is reported for some rows only, either as once, few or many, or as a class for expanded clones.

size	D	J	V	CDR3	DNA
.	TRBD2	TRBJ2-7	TRBV19	CASSIGSSGSSYEQYF	TGTGCCAGTAGTATAGGTAGTAGCGGGAGCTCCTACGAGCAGTACTTC
.	.	TRBJ2-2	TRBV19	CASSIYQNTGELFF	TGTGCCAGTAGTATTTATCAGAACACCGGGGAGCTGTTTTTT
.	.	TRBJ1-4	TRBV5-1	CASSLGVRDEKLFF	TGCGCCAGCAGCTTGGGGGTCAGGGATGAAAAACTGTTTTTT
.	TRBD1	TRBJ2-1	TRBV28	CASIISPGGPDNEQFF	TGTGCCAGCATCATATCGCCAGGGGGACCCGACAATGAGCAGTTCTTC
.	.	TRBJ2-4	TRBV18	CASSPDRTLAKNIQYF	TGTGCCAGCTCGCCTGACAGAACTTTAGCCAAAAACATTCAGTACTTC
.	TRBD1	TRBJ2-3	TRBV7-2	CASSKDRGNTDTQYF	TGTGCCAGCAGCAAAGACAGGGGTAACACAGATACGCAGTATTTT
.	TRBD1	TRBJ2-7	TRBV9	CASSVGTGPYEQYF	TGTGCCAGCAGCGTAGGGACAGGGCCCTACGAGCAGTACTTC
.	TRBD2	TRBJ2-3	TRBV5-6	CASSISGRPDTQYF	TGTGCCAGCAGCATTAGCGGGAGGCCAGATACGCAGTATTTT
.	.	TRBJ1-1	TRBV5-1	CASSLENIDTEAFF	TGCGCCAGCAGCTTGGAAAATATAGATACTGAAGCTTTCTTT
.	TRBD1	TRBJ2-7	TRBV7-9	CASRTGDYEQYF	TGTGCCAGCAGGACAGGGGACTACGAGCAGTACTTC
once	TRBD1	TRBJ2-7	TRBV14	CASSQGTGGTYEQYF	TGTGCCAGCAGCCAAGGGACAGGGGGTACCTACGAGCAGTACTTC
.	.	TRBJ2-3	TRBV5-4	CASSQGVGDTQYF	TGTGCCAGCAGCCAAGGGGTCGGAGATACGCAGTATTTT
.	TRBD1	TRBJ2-1	TRBV28	CASSSQVGDRGHNEQFF	TGTGCCAGCAGTTCTCAGGTGGGGGACAGGGGGCATAATGAGCAGTTCTTC
once	.	TRBJ2-7	TRBV6-5	CASTKRGKTYEQYF	TGTGCCAGCACCAAGAGGGGCAAGACCTACGAGCAGTACTTC
.	TRBD1	TRBJ2-2	TRBV7-3	CASSLSPTGSGGELFF	TGTGCCAGCAGCTTATCACCGACAGGGTCGGGCGGGGAGCTGTTTTTT
.	.	TRBJ2-1	TRBV7-8	CASSLTEVTYNEQFF	TGTGCCAGCAGCTTAACCGAAGTAACCTACAATGAGCAGTTCTTC
.	.	TRBJ2-1	TRBV4-1	CASSLYSQGEVDNEQFF	TGCGCCAGCAGTCTATACTCGCAAGGGGAGGTGGACAATGAGCAGTTCTTC
.	.	TRBJ2-2	TRBV19	CASRYGRELFF	TGTGCCAGTAGGTACGGCAGGGAGCTGTTTTTT
.	.	TRBJ2-3	TRBV18	CASSQYRDTDTQYF	TGTGCCAGCTCACAATACCGGGACACAGATACGCAGTATTTT
.	.	TRBJ1-5	TRBV10-3	CAISETDISNQPQHF	TGTGCCATCAGTGAGACGGACATTAGCAATCAGCCCCAGCATTTT
.	.	TRBJ1-2	TRBV5-1	CASSSTGSNYGYTF	TGCGCCAGCAGCTCCACAGGTTCAAACTATGGCTACACCTTC
.	TRBD1	TRBJ2-7	TRBV5-1	CASSWFWGQGVHEQYF	TGCGCCAGCAGCTGGTTTTGGGGACAGGGAGTCCACGAGCAGTACTTC
.	TRBD2	TRBJ2-3	TRBV19	CASSTRDYPTDTQYF	TGTGCCAGTAGTACTCGGGACTACCCCACAGATACGCAGTATTTT
.	.	TRBJ2-5	TRBV7-9	CASSLDPGPLETQYF	TGTGCCAGCAGCTTAGATCCAGGACCTCTGGAGACCCAGTACTTC
.	.	TRBJ1-2	TRBV7-9	CASSLALASGLGYTF	TGTGCCAGCAGCTTAGCGCTTGCTTCGGGTCTTGGCTACACCTTC
.	TRBD2	TRBJ2-1	TRBV5-1	CASSYWREPHEQFF	TGCGCCAGCAGTTACTGGCGGGAGCCCCATGAGCAGTTCTTC
.	TRBD2	TRBJ2-1	TRBV9	CASSISGRAFNEQFF	TGTGCCAGCAGCATAAGCGGGAGGGCGTTCAATGAGCAGTTCTTC
.	.	TRBJ2-2	TRBV5-1	CASSLLTENTGELFF	TGCGCCAGCAGCTTGCTGACAGAGAACACCGGGGAGCTGTTTTTT
.	.	TRBJ2-1	TRBV21-1	CASSERLVNEQFF	TGTGCCAGCAGCGAAAGACTAGTCAATGAGCAGTTCTTC
.	TRBD2	TRBJ2-2	TRBV2	CASSALAGRTGELFF	TGTGCCAGCAGCGCTCTAGCGGGAAGGACCGGGGAGCTGTTTTTT
.	.	TRBJ2-7	TRBV28	CASSLTTTFQYF	TGTGCCAGCAGTTTGACAACTACATTCCAGTACTTC
.	TRBD2	TRBJ2-5	TRBV29-1	CSVDSGRTQYF	TGCAGCGTTGATAGCGGGAGAACCCAGTACTTC
.	.	TRBJ1-1	TRBV25-1	CASSLGFDTEAFF	TGTGCCAGCAGTCTGGGATTTGACACTGAAGCTTTCTTT
.	.	TRBJ1-1	TRBV10-2	CASSEGGYTEAFF	TGCGCCAGCAGTGAGGGGGGTTACACTGAAGCTTTCTTT
.	.	TRBJ1-5	TRBV6-5	CASSPSGSNQPQHF	TGTGCCAGCAGTCCGTCAGGCAGCAATCAGCCCCAGCATTTT
.	TRBD1	TRBJ1-1	TRBV7-6	CASSSADRVFGF	TGTGCCAGCAGCTCAGCTGACAGGGTCTTCGGCTTT
.	.	TRBJ2-7	TRBV9	CASSVEARSPYEQYF	TGTGCCAGCAGCGTAGAGGCGCGGAGTCCCTACGAGCAGTACTTC
.	.	TRBJ1-3	TRBV9	CASSVAGATISGNTIYF	TGTGCCAGCAGCGTAGCAGGAGCCACCATCTCTGGAAACACCATATATTTT
.	TRBD1	TRBJ2-7	TRBV9	CASSAWDRGTEQYF	TGTGCCAGCAGCGCGTGGGACAGGGGCACCGAGCAGTACTTC
.	.	TRBJ2-1	TRBV29-1	CSVDRMVSSYNEQFF	TGCAGCGTTGACAGAATGGTAAGCTCCTACAATGAGCAGTTCTTC
.	.	TRBJ1-1	TRBV9	CASSAGVSGTEAFF	TGTGCCAGCAGCGCAGGGGTCAGTGGGACTGAAGCTTTCTTT
.	.	TRBJ2-7	TRBV18	CASSPGTQSYEQYF	TGTGCCAGCTCACCAGGAACCCAGAGCTACGAGCAGTACTTC
.	.	TRBJ2-2	TRBV28	CASSLSFGELFF	TGTGCCAGCAGTTTATCATTCGGGGAGCTGTTTTTT
.	.	TRBJ2-7	TRBV5-5	CASSPGLTYEQYF	TGTGCCAGCAGCCCCGGACTGACCTACGAGCAGTACTTC
.	TRBD1	TRBJ2-2	TRBV9	CASSPTSGTVYFAGELFF	TGTGCCAGCAGCCCAACCTCCGGGACAGTATATTTCGCCGGGGAGCTGTTTTTT
once	TRBD1	TRBJ2-1	TRBV27	CASSFGQGPYNEQFF	TGTGCCAGCAGTTTCGGACAGGGCCCCTACAATGAGCAGTTCTTC